This T cell receptor beta chain originates from a study of cytomegalovirus exposure and HLA in healthy donors (dated 2017 in TCRdb). A note on the overall study: In an earlier analysis of about 560 of the donors, about 260 Gb of sequence data and some 100 million unique TCR beta sequences from 150 million to 200 million T cells were reported. Along with the approximately 620-subject first cohort, a separate validation cohort of 120 different subjects was used. The number of donors typed differed by locus, with about 629-640 for A, B, C, DRB1 and DQB1, around 500 for DQA1, some 570 for DPA1, and 472 for DPB1. To decide whether each TCR beta V gene segment behaved as functional or pseudogenic, an earlier analysis of approximately 620 of the donors relied on high-throughput TCR beta sequencing. The T cell repertoires of 670 or so subjects were profiled by immunosequencing and related to cytomegalovirus serostatus. Approximately 300 gigabases of sequencing data and approximately 85 million unique TCR sequences were included in an early release covering about 700 HLA-typed donors. Of the roughly 410 genotyped donors, less than 85% were placed in the genetic ancestry cluster associated with self-reported Caucasian donors. HLA typing included class I and class II loci at four-digit resolution. All discovery cohort repertoires had been generated using a single sequencing platform. High-throughput TCR immunosequencing, statistical association of individual TCRs with disease status, and machine learning were combined to predict cytomegalovirus infection status. Among roughly 400 genotyped donors of the cohort, an average of around 250,000 unique TCR beta nucleotide sequences was sequenced per donor, of which about 20% were non-productive. Four to six DR-DQ haplotypes were handled as single units for association and clustering, since linkage in the cohort was strong. Donor age, sex, ethnicity and CMV serostatus were compiled together with the repertoire data. Rather than using new phenotypic data, the later analysis identified candidate immune exposures from TCR beta sequences and from how often those sequences occurred across donors. In a later genetic analysis, genome-wide SNP genotypes for about 55% of the roughly 670 donors were used, and that subset was treated as a discovery cohort. The study aimed to test whether signatures of past pathogen exposure could be identified by cataloging public T cell receptors. In a later analysis, previously published TCR beta repertoires from more than 500 donors were re-analyzed and high-resolution HLA genotyping was added so that TCR occurrence patterns could be studied.

This clone has just a few counts. Its antigen is unknown. No much larger clonotype is one base removed from it; base qualities were not supplied. The library came from the immunoSEQ multiplex PCR assay. For the multiplex PCR, a mixture combining 60 forward primers for TCR Vbeta segments and 13 reverse primers for TCR Jbeta segments was used. The CDR3 region of rearranged TCR beta genes was amplified from genomic DNA with a multiplex PCR assay. On the Illumina HiSeq System, the amplified TCR beta libraries were sequenced as 87-base-pair reads. The published analysis was carried out like this. In a later analysis, roughly 80 million unique TCR beta chains were counted across the roughly 700 repertoires, and approximately 11 million of these chains were shared by at least two donors. Raw reads were error-corrected and collapsed into unique sequences with a nearest-neighbor algorithm that merged closely related sequences to remove PCR and sequencing errors. V, D and J gene segments were assigned by aligning CDR3 sequences to IMGT reference sequences. For a sequence to be retained, at least a six-nucleotide match to both a V gene segment and a J gene segment was required. Rearrangements were called productive when the CDR3 lacked stop codons and stayed in frame with V and J; all others were non-productive. Following IMGT convention, CDR3 was defined as the stretch from the second conserved V-encoded cysteine up to the conserved J-encoded phenylalanine. The earlier analysis of approximately 500 of the donors excluded sequences that lacked an unambiguous match to a single V gene segment. An earlier analysis of some 500 of the donors classified V segments as functional when productive rearrangements were above 56.7% and as segregating when the standard deviation between donors was above 5%. A statistical classification framework was built to diagnose cytomegalovirus status from the catalog of TCR beta chain sequences. V and J gene assignment, in a later analysis, came from comparing TCR nucleotide sequences with IMGT/GENE-DB human TR gene sequences. In a later analysis, CDR3 sequences and most-parsimonious VDJ recombination scenarios were assigned using the TCRdist pipeline. In a later analysis, each TCR beta chain was defined by its CDR3 amino acid sequence together with its V-gene family, and reads lacking a unique V-gene family were excluded. To address suspected cross-contamination and a sequencing artifact, a later analysis removed 450 to 700 highly shared, low-generation-probability nucleotide sequences. In a later analysis, a clonal expansion index was calculated for each public chain from normalized within-repertoire ranks of inferred template counts. Generation probabilities in a later analysis came from a VDJ recombination model fitted to out-of-frame rearrangements, and those results were checked against IGoR. Hypergeometric tests were used in a later analysis to score TCR-TCR, TCR-HLA and TCR-CMV co-occurrence, with a repertoire-size bias correction applied to the TCR pairs. False discovery rates were estimated in a later analysis by permuting HLA or CMV assignments 20 times. In a later analysis, co-occurring TCRs were grouped using DBSCAN, with TCRdist sequence similarity added in when clustering inside HLA-allele-positive subsets. Repertoires with fewer than 30,000 or more than 120,000 public chains, plus five repertoires with anomalous nucleotide sharing, were excluded from co-occurrence clustering. TCRdb took over this immuneACCESS table, retaining in-frame rearrangements with V and J assigned. Such tables are incomplete; in checked studies, under half of the missing clones stem from an unresolved V gene, and the remainder is unexplained. V and J calls and clone size are copied from that table; D and trimming were computed from the DNA. Here the sample has about 160,000 clones; 80% to 90% occur a single time. Approximately 13% of the sample comes from the top ten.

The CDR3, from cysteine to phenylalanine, totals 17 residues. The sequence is cut down to CDR3 DNA, 51 bases in frame from base 1. V has 0 bases trimmed and J has 1 base trimmed; junction bases matching no gene number 6. CDR1 LGHNA and CDR2 YSLEER are derived from the germline V gene. Study-wide conclusions, independent of this receptor: Some IMGT-functional V segments, including TRBV6-2 and TRBV6-3, could not be distinguished by the 87-base-pair reads and were therefore excluded. A cluster of highly shared sequence variants was judged likely to be a technical artifact of the sequencing pipeline. In a later analysis, about 17,000 TCR beta sequences were associated with specific HLA alleles at a false discovery rate of 0.05. The only immune exposure information available for the cohort was CMV serostatus. The classifier was reported to diagnose cytomegalovirus status with high specificity and sensitivity in both the original cohort and the validation cohort. In the study, 164 TCR beta chains were listed as associated with cytomegalovirus. When HLA alleles, especially DR and DQ, strongly co-occurred, attributing TCR associations to individual alleles was difficult. The authors suggested that the approach could potentially be generalized to other disease states and immunological phenotypes. A later analysis found that TCR association rates varied across HLA loci, with DRB1 alleles showing the most associated TCRs and HLA-C alleles the fewest. This cohort had only TCR beta chains sequenced, and the lack of alpha or paired-chain data limited which features could be detected. In a later genetic analysis, a missense DCLRE1C variant was associated with V-gene and J-gene trimming of TCR beta chains, and the association was replicated in an independent cohort. A later genetic analysis reported fewer N-insertions in productive TCRs among donors in an Asian-associated ancestry cluster than the roughly 670-donor mean. A later analysis found that HLA-associated TCR beta chains were more clonally expanded and had lower generation probabilities than equally common non-associated chains. An earlier analysis of around 600 of the donors showed that most TCR beta V segments appeared in productive rearrangements either about 87% or about 30% of the time, which broadly matched IMGT annotations. While some public TCRs were present in many individuals, most TCR sequences turned up only very rarely across donors. In vitro tests confirmed that three of the cytomegalovirus-associated TCR beta chains recognize cytomegalovirus antigens. Because HLA typing was unavailable for some donors at each locus, only the typed subset was used in association tests. Several of the top co-occurrence clusters appeared to be linked to parvovirus B19, influenza, CMV and Epstein-Barr virus, according to a later analysis. Presence/absence analyses assumed roughly uniform sequencing depth across donors, an assumption that may not hold. Correlated functional status among segregating V segments might be attributable to linkage disequilibrium, but an unknown experimental factor could not be ruled out. Because counts were too low, roughly 16 rarely observed V segments, including chromosome 9 orphons, were left out of the earlier analysis of some 640 of the donors. In a later analysis, most CMV-associated TCR beta chains were found to appear HLA-restricted, with HLA associations seemingly driven largely by CMV exposure. A further reported finding was that TCR beta sequences accurately predicted the HLA-A and HLA-B alleles for most subjects in the first cohort.

In total, over 600 healthy bone marrow donors made up the cohort. Cohort members were all nominally healthy when sampled, although unrecorded immune exposures were likely present. The donor was CMV seronegative and belonged to the group of approximately 320 seronegative cohort members. A peripheral blood sample was collected from each donor, and TCR beta sequencing was performed on peripheral blood mononuclear cells. The Qiagen DNeasy Blood Extraction Kit was used to extract genomic DNA from the blood cell samples. This TCR was recovered from a woman in her forties or fifties in good health and CMV-seronegative. Sample: PBMCs. The chain is made from TRBV4-3 and TRBJ2-1; 7 of the junction bases match TRBD2. The nucleotide sequence is TGCGCCAGCAGCCAAGATCTCGGTAGCGGGTCCTACAATGAGCAGTTCTTC. Its protein is CASSQDLGSGSYNEQFF.